Included here is one TCR beta chain sequence, with context. This entry belongs to a study of blood T cell repertoires in COVID-19. As for the study in general: Collection of acute and convalescent COVID-19 samples took place in the United States, Italy and Spain. Sources were T cells, B-cell-depleted T cells, or PBMCs; the material itself was cDNA or gDNA.

V lost 0 bases, J lost 7 bases, and 13 bases lay in between. Germline CDR1 is LNHDA and CDR2 is SQIVND (reference sequence). The CDR3 is made up of 16 amino acids. The authors' processing: Estimation of nucleated cell counts was performed using reference gene primer amplification. TCRdb's copy holds only in-frame clones and misses some; the assay was immunoSEQ multiplex PCR. V and J calls and clone size are copied from that table; D and trimming were computed from the DNA. The data show 270,000 or so clones, approximately 88% seen once. Sequenced: peripheral blood. The clonotype comes from a woman in her forties who had recovered from COVID-19. The rearrangement joins TRBV19 to TRBJ1-6; no clear D. CDR3 sequence (DNA): TGTGCCAGTAGTATAGACCGGGTATCAGCGAATTCACCCCTCCACTTT. Its protein product is CASSIDRVSANSPLHF.